The 25 T cell receptor beta chains given below trace back to one sample, sequenced in a study of spatial heterogeneity in lung cancer. TCRdb reprocessed the 5' RACE reads with MiXCR, giving one entry per CDR3 protein. The profile shows around 3,500 distinct CDR3 sequences, roughly 9.8% of them singletons. Time point meaning: sample taken at primary tumor resection. The sample here was normal lung tissue next to the tumor, taken at surgery. The receptors were gathered from a male donor with early-stage non-small cell lung cancer.

This clonotype was counted only a few times. This chain joins TRBV29-1 and TRBJ1-4; no clear D gene. The germline V and J ends were trimmed by 7 bases and 8 bases, with 11 bases remaining between them. The CDR3 sequence is 11 residues long. Germline V gives CDR1 SQVTM, CDR2 ANQGSEA. CDR3 sequence reads: CSAGRREKLFF. The CDR3, as DNA: TGCAGCGCTGGGCGAAGGGAAAAACTGTTTTTT. The whole variable domain, remainder taken from reference TRBV29-1 and TRBJ1-4, is SAVISQKPSRDICQRGTSLTIQCQVDSQVTMMFWYRQQPGQSLTLIATANQGSEATYESGFVIDKFPISRPNLTFSTLTVSNMSPEDSSIYLCSAGRREKLFFGSGTQLSVL.

Sample share makes this clonotype medium-sized. This chain links TRBV20-1 with TRBJ2-1; 10 nucleotides align to TRBD2. The V gene's germline CDR1 is DFQATT and CDR2 SNEGSKA (reference sequence). Trimming took 6 bases from V and 10 from J; bases not matched to a gene: 9. The CDR3 is 13 amino acids. As DNA, the CDR3 is TGCAGTGCAGAGGGGGGACTAGCGTACGAGCAGTTCTTC. Translated, it gives CSAEGGLAYEQFF.

In its sample, this clonotype was seen many times. This chain joins TRBV9 and TRBJ2-7; perhaps D is TRBD1 or TRBD2 (5 bases each). Germline V gives CDR1 SGDLS, CDR2 YYNGEE. This CDR3 is built from 16 residues. V was cut by 0 bases and J by 0 bases, with 13 bases left in between. The CDR3 is CASSVGRDGYSYEQYF. The CDR3 DNA follows: TGTGCCAGCAGCGTAGGTAGGGACGGCTACTCCTACGAGCAGTACTTC.

This clonotype was counted only a few times. The chain has TRBV27 and TRBJ2-1; TRBD2 matches at 10 bases. Trimming removed 3 bases from V and 7 bases from J; junction bases left unmatched: 0. The CDR3 runs 13 residues. Germline V gene data show CDR1 as MNHEY and CDR2 as SMNVEV (reference sequence). CDR3 loop: CASSLTSGNEQFF. CDR3 DNA sequence: TGTGCCAGCAGTTTGACTAGCGGGAATGAGCAGTTCTTC.

Relative to its sample, this clonotype is medium-sized. The chain carries TRBV9 and TRBJ2-2; the D gene is possibly TRBD1 (6 bases). CDR3 length: 15 amino acids. Trimming pared 3 bases from V and 5 bases from J, leaving 14 bases between. CDR1 and CDR2 from the germline V gene are SGDLS and YYNGEE. The CDR3 region is CASSATGIGTGELFF. The DNA of the CDR3 is TGTGCCAGCAGCGCTACAGGGATTGGGACCGGGGAGCTGTTTTTT.

The sample holds many counts of this clonotype. The chain uses TRBV3-1 and TRBJ2-7, with D unclear. V gave up 4 bases and J gave up 2 bases, with 15 bases separating them. The CDR3 runs 15 residues. Germline CDR1 and CDR2: LGHDT and YNNKEL (reference sequence). The CDR3 DNA sequence: TGTGCCAGCAGCCCCTTCCGACTTGCTACCTACGAGCAGTACTTC. Translation gives CASSPFRLATYEQYF.

This clonotype is labeled medium-sized. V gene TRBV9 combines with J gene TRBJ2-3, with TRBD2 identical over 9 bases. The CDR3 loop spans 15 amino acids. From germline, CDR1 is SGDLS and CDR2 YYNGEE. J gave up 1 base and V 4 bases, and 4 bases lay outside the gene matches. This CDR3 is CASSLWTSGTDTQYF. CDR3 nucleotides: TGTGCCAGCAGCCTTTGGACTAGCGGCACAGATACGCAGTATTTT.

This clonotype was recorded once. A much bigger clone sits one base away, suggesting this may be a read error. Given the absence of the conserved phenylalanine or tryptophan at the CDR3 end, a read error is likely. This chain uses TRBV11-2 with TRBJ2-1; TRBD2 aligns across 8 bases. The CDR3 extends over 18 amino acids. Germline CDR1 SGHAT, CDR2 FQNNGV. J gave up 3 bases and V 8 bases, and 18 bases lay outside the gene matches. The CDR3 region has the DNA TGTGCCAGCTACCTTCGAGATAGCGGGACTGACTACTACAATGAGCAGTTCCTC. Protein: CASYLRDSGTDYYNEQFL.

This clonotype came up many times. The chain employs TRBV18 and TRBJ2-4, with D possibly TRBD2 on 5 matching bases. CDR1 is KGHSH and CDR2 is LQKENI in the germline V gene. V dropped 0 bases and J dropped 6 bases, with 9 bases sitting between them. The CDR3 has 14 residues. This CDR3 is CASSPPGVRNIQYF. As DNA, the CDR3 is TGTGCCAGCTCACCACCGGGAGTGAGAAACATTCAGTACTTC.

In its sample, this clonotype was seen many times. V and J are TRBV12-1 and TRBJ1-4. TRBV12-1 is termed a pseudogene. The CDR3 runs to 13 residues. The DNA of the CDR3 is TGTGCCAGCGCCGCCGGAAGCGGTGAAAAACTGTTTTTT. Translation gives CASAAGSGEKLFF.

This clonotype was counted ten times or more. This chain joins TRBV7-2 and TRBJ2-7; D gene unclear. The V end lost 5 bases, the J end lost 6 bases, and 8 bases lay between the germline ends. The CDR3 contains 11 residues. In germline, CDR1 is SGHTA, CDR2 FQGNSA. The CDR3 sequence is CASSGKSEQYF. As DNA, the CDR3 is TGTGCCAGCAGCGGAAAATCCGAGCAGTACTTC.

The sample holds many counts of this clonotype. The chain couples TRBV20-1 to TRBJ1-2, with 8 bases lining up with TRBD1. CDR1 is DFQATT, CDR2 SNEGSKA, per germline (reference sequence). Trimming cost V 5 bases and J 5 bases; bases outside gene matches: 7. The CDR3 runs 13 residues. CDR3 DNA: TGCAGTGCTTATGGACAGGGCCAGTATGGCTACACCTTC. Translating it yields CSAYGQGQYGYTF.

The sample holds many counts of this clonotype. This chain uses TRBV6-5 with TRBJ2-7; D may match TRBD1 or TRBD2 (5 bases each). The germline gives CDR1 MNHEY, CDR2 SVGAGI. V was clipped by 2 bases and J by 0 bases, with 11 bases between them. This CDR3 spans 15 amino acids. CDR3 sequence: CASSYISGASYEQYF. The CDR3 bases are TGTGCCAGCAGTTACATATCCGGGGCCTCCTACGAGCAGTACTTC.

By frequency in the sample, this clonotype is medium-sized. V gene TRBV20-1 combines with J gene TRBJ1-6; D unresolved. Per the germline V gene, CDR1 is DFQATT and CDR2 is SNEGSKA (reference sequence). The CDR3 sequence is 14 residues long. The ends were cut back, 4 bases at V and 7 bases at J, with 14 bases in the middle. Here the CDR3 DNA reads TGCAGTGCTACCCAAATCGAAGGAAATTCACCCCTCCACTTT. Its translation: CSATQIEGNSPLHF.

This chain joins TRBV6-2 or TRBV6-3 and TRBJ2-1; the match to TRBD2 covers 10 bases. Germline V gives CDR1 MNHEY, CDR2 SVGEGT. Trimming cost V 0 bases and J 7 bases; bases outside gene matches: 6. The CDR3 has 16 residues. The chain's CDR3 is CASSYSRASGRNEQFF. In DNA, the CDR3 is TGTGCCAGCAGTTACTCGCGGGCTAGCGGGAGAAATGAGCAGTTCTTC.

By share of the sample, this clonotype is medium-sized. The CDR3 is CSAVEDTDTTGNTIYF. The DNA for the CDR3 is TGCAGTGCCGTAGAAGACACCGACACAACTGGAAACACCATATATTTT. The chain uses TRBV20-1 and TRBJ1-3; no clear D. Per the germline V gene, CDR1 is DFQATT and CDR2 is SNEGSKA (reference sequence). Deletions cut 6 bases from V and 2 bases from J, with 20 bases between. The CDR3 runs 16 residues.

This clonotype appeared many times. The CDR3 loop is CSARESGDYGYTF. CDR3 nucleotide sequence: TGCAGTGCTAGAGAATCAGGGGACTATGGCTACACCTTC. The genes are TRBV20-1 and TRBJ1-2, with a possible D match to TRBD1 (6 bases). The CDR3 spans 13 residues. Germline CDR1 reads DFQATT; CDR2 reads SNEGSKA (reference sequence). Trimming left V 0 bases short and J 3 bases short, with 8 bases between.

By share of the sample, this clonotype is medium-sized. This chain joins TRBV29-1 and TRBJ2-5, with D possibly being TRBD1 (6 bases). Germline CDR1 is SQVTM and CDR2 is ANQGSEA. The CDR3 has 15 residues. Trimming removed 8 bases from V and 6 bases from J, with 25 bases in between. CDR3 sequence: CSTDDRDTEEKTQYF. The CDR3 nucleotides read TGCAGCACCGACGACCGGGACACCGAGGAGAAGACCCAGTACTTC.

V and J are TRBV5-1 and TRBJ2-5, with 8 bases matching TRBD2. The V gene's germline CDR1 is SGHRS and CDR2 YFSETQ. Germline trimming cut 0 bases from V and 5 bases from J; bases unmatched to any gene: 6. The CDR3 has 15 residues. The CDR3 coding sequence is TGCGCCAGCAGCTTGGCCGGGAGGGCCGGGGAGACCCAGTACTTC. Protein sequence: CASSLAGRAGETQYF.

This clonotype was recorded at least ten times. The chain couples TRBV6-5 to TRBJ2-3; D possibly corresponds to TRBD2 (6 bases). The CDR3 covers 16 residues. Germline V gene lookup returns CDR1 MNHEY and CDR2 SVGAGI. V was trimmed by 5 bases and J by 0 bases, leaving 15 bases between them. CDR3 DNA sequence: TGTGCCAGCAGTCTTCTACCGGGACTTAGCACAGATACGCAGTATTTT. This codes for CASSLLPGLSTDTQYF.

This clonotype has ten or more counts. V and J are TRBV11-3 and TRBJ2-1; 9 bases fit TRBD2. Trimming took 3 bases from V and 12 from J; bases not matched to a gene: 3. The germline V gene encodes CDR1 SGHNT and CDR2 YENEEA. The CDR3 is made up of 12 amino acids. Here the CDR3 reads CASSFLTSGQFF. For the CDR3, the DNA is TGTGCCAGCAGCTTCCTGACTAGCGGGCAGTTCTTC. The complete variable domain, with remaining parts taken from reference TRBV11-3 and TRBJ2-1, reads EAGVVQSPRYKIIEKKQPVAFWCNPISGHNTLYWYLQNLGQGPELLIRYENEEAVDDSQLPKDRFSAERLKGVDSTLKIQPAELGDSAVYLCASSFLTSGQFFGPGTRLTVL.

This clonotype rates as medium-sized. The V call is TRBV10-3, the J call TRBJ2-7; 7 bases map to TRBD1. The V gene end was trimmed by 2 bases and the J gene end by 6 bases; junction bases not matched to a gene: 7. Germline V gene sequence: CDR1 ENHRY, CDR2 SYGVKD. The CDR3 is 14 residues long. CDR3 in DNA: TGTGCCATCAGTGAGAACGGACAGGTCTCCGAGCAGTACTTC. Translated: CAISENGQVSEQYF.

The sample holds many counts of this clonotype. The gene calls are TRBV7-2 and TRBJ2-7; D is ambiguous. Germline lookup yields CDR1 SGHTA and CDR2 FQGNSA. V lost 1 base, J lost 4 bases, and 5 bases lay in between. CDR3 size: 12 residues. This chain's CDR3 is CASSLGQYEQYF. CDR3 nucleotides: TGTGCCAGCAGCTTAGGGCAGTACGAGCAGTACTTC.

There are many counts of this clonotype. V gene TRBV7-8 combines with J gene TRBJ2-5; D gene ambiguous. V was trimmed by 1 base and J by 2 bases, leaving 5 bases between them. The CDR3 totals 13 residues. Looked up from germline, CDR1 is SGHVS and CDR2 is FQNEAQ. The CDR3, as DNA: TGTGCCAGCAGCTTAGTTAGTCAAGAGACCCAGTACTTC. Its translation: CASSLVSQETQYF.

This clonotype is medium-sized (0.01 to 0.1%) by share. V gene TRBV2 combines with J gene TRBJ2-7; the D call may be TRBD1 or TRBD2 (6 bases each). This CDR3 is built from 15 residues. Germline CDR1 SNHLY, CDR2 FYNNEI. V gave up 4 bases and J gave up 5 bases, with 18 bases separating them. The CDR3 bases are TGTGCCAGCAGTGGGGGACGGAGGGGGAGTGACGAGCAGTACTTC. Its protein product is CASSGGRRGSDEQYF.